This is a list of T cell receptor beta chains from one sample in a study of CD8 T cells in ankylosing spondylitis. In TCRdb, the 5' RACE reads were re-called with MiXCR into one record per CDR3 protein. The table shows around 130,000 distinct CDR3 sequences, with 7% occurring only once. The sample was blood, either unsorted or a sorted T cell fraction (not recorded which). The source of these receptors is a male donor with ankylosing spondylitis or in good health (not recorded which). Each CDR3 is given with its conserved first and last residue. A D gene is named only where the DNA matches it firmly.

>TRBV6-2/TRBV6-3|TRBD1
CASKTGNRADEQFF
>TRBV12-3/TRBV12-4|.
CASSLLMAAGETQYF
>TRBV5-1|TRBD2
CASSLASGGARTDTQYF
>TRBV7-2|.
CASSQGDYEQYF
>TRBV20-1|TRBD1
CSGGTGKETQYF
>TRBV20-1|.
CSASLQDAEKLFF
>TRBV9|.
CASSVGDPSKNIQYF
>TRBV18|.
CASSNDGAGGNQPQHF
>TRBV4-2|.
CASSQLERDTQYF
>TRBV7-2|.
CASSFPAVSGTGELFF
>TRBV5-1|TRBD2
CASKAGGSGGLDELFF
>TRBV6-5|TRBD1
CASSYVPGQPLYEQYF
>TRBV5-1|TRBD1
CASSQYQGEDGYTF
>TRBV20-1|TRBD2
CSHWGGSETQYF
>TRBV29-1|TRBD1
CSVGQGGTEAFF
>TRBV29-1|.
CSVLGVKQDTQYF
>TRBV30|.
CAWSSKTLAKNIQYF
>TRBV28|.
CASTTRGGAIYEQYF
>TRBV10-3|TRBD2
CAIRTTGTSVNNEQFF
>TRBV6-5|TRBD2
CASSYRYGRNSYEQYF
>TRBV7-2|TRBD2
CASSLASGGYNEQFF
>TRBV5-1|TRBD1
CASSPGAGTGVNTEAFF
>TRBV7-9|.
CASSRTGGINNSPLHF
>TRBV15|.
CATSRDGNTEAFF
>TRBV20-1|TRBD2
CSARDQTSSFNEQFF
>TRBV7-2|.
CASSLPRTSPPYNEQFF